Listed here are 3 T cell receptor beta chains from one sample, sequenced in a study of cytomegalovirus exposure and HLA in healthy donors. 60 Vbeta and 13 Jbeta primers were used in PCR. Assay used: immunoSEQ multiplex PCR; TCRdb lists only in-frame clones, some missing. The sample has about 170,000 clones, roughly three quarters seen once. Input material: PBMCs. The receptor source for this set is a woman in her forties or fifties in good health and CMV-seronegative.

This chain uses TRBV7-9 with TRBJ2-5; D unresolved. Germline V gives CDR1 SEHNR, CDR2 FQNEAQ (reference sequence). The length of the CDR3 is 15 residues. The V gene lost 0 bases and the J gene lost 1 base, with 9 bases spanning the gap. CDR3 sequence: CASSLAFELQETQYF. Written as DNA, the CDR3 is TGTGCCAGCAGCTTAGCCTTTGAGCTCCAAGAGACCCAGTACTTC.

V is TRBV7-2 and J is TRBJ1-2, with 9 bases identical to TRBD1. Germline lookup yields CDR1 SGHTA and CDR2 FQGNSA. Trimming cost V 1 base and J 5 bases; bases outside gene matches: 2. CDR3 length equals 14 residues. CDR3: CASSLDGQGYGYTF. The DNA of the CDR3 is TGTGCCAGCAGCTTAGACGGACAGGGGTATGGCTACACCTTC.

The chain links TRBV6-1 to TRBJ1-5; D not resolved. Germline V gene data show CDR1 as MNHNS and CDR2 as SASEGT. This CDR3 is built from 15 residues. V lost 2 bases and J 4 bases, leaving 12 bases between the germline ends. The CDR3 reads CASSERQRWNQPQHF. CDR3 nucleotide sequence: TGTGCCAGCAGTGAAAGACAACGGTGGAATCAGCCCCAGCATTTT.